This is a list of T cell receptor beta chains from one sample in a study of shared clonotypes between healthy human individuals. Sequenced by immunoSEQ multiplex PCR; TCRdb stores in-frame clones only, minus some. Of 2 million to 2.5 million clones listed, 85% to 95% were seen once; the top ten hold 0.35% to 0.5%. Sequences were obtained from naive CD4+ T cells from PBMCs. These TCRs come from a man between 18 and 35 years old in good health. Some clones in this sample may be carry-over from other donors' samples. The CDR3 runs from the conserved cysteine through the conserved F or W. D genes are given only for firm matches. For some rows the clone size is stated as once, few or many, or as a class when expanded; others skip it.

abundance	v_gene	j_gene	d_gene	CDR3aa	CDR3nt
NA	TRBV2	TRBJ2-7	TRBD1	CASAPQGVYEQYF	TGTGCCAGCGCCCCCCAGGGGGTCTACGAGCAGTACTTC
NA	TRBV5-5	TRBJ2-2	NA	CASRWVNTGELFF	TGTGCCAGCAGATGGGTCAACACCGGGGAGCTGTTTTTT
NA	TRBV30	TRBJ1-5	NA	CAWSELRNQPQHF	TGTGCCTGGAGTGAATTAAGAAATCAGCCCCAGCATTTT
once	TRBV4-1	TRBJ2-1	TRBD2	CASSQGLAGGRGEQFF	TGCGCCAGCAGCCAAGGGCTAGCGGGAGGGCGTGGTGAGCAGTTCTTC
NA	TRBV11-2	TRBJ2-7	TRBD2	CASSLDRLAGVFYEQYF	TGTGCCAGCAGCTTAGATAGGCTAGCGGGAGTGTTTTACGAGCAGTACTTC
NA	TRBV6-6	TRBJ2-7	TRBD1	CASSSQGAVGEQYF	TGTGCCAGCAGCTCCCAGGGGGCGGTCGGGGAGCAGTACTTC
NA	TRBV25-1	TRBJ2-5	NA	CASSDSGLRRETQYF	TGTGCCAGCAGTGACTCAGGGTTGAGGAGGGAGACCCAGTACTTC
NA	TRBV27	TRBJ1-2	NA	CASSSRDYGYTF	TGTGCCAGCAGTTCCCGAGACTATGGCTACACCTTC
NA	TRBV5-6	TRBJ2-1	NA	CASSLEPSGRGNEQFF	TGTGCCAGCAGCTTGGAGCCCAGCGGTCGAGGGAATGAGCAGTTCTTC
NA	TRBV15	TRBJ2-2	TRBD2	CATSRRTSGSIRAGELFF	TGTGCCACCAGCAGAAGGACTAGCGGGAGCATTAGGGCCGGGGAGCTGTTTTTT
NA	TRBV9	TRBJ2-1	NA	CASSRGDSGHNEQFF	TGTGCCAGCAGCCGCGGTGATAGCGGACACAATGAGCAGTTCTTC
NA	TRBV7-2	TRBJ1-2	NA	CASSQGQGYGYTF	TGTGCCAGCAGCCAAGGTCAGGGCTATGGCTACACCTTC
NA	TRBV28	TRBJ2-7	NA	CASSLPTSSQNF	TGTGCCAGCAGTTTACCAACTAGTTCCCAAAACTTC
NA	TRBV28	TRBJ2-1	TRBD2	CASRPLSGKYNEQFF	TGTGCCAGCAGACCTCTTAGCGGGAAATACAATGAGCAGTTCTTC
NA	TRBV28	TRBJ1-2	NA	CASSSPVLGGAHGYTF	TGTGCCAGCAGTTCCCCCGTGTTGGGGGGCGCTCATGGCTACACCTTC
NA	TRBV30	TRBJ2-7	NA	CAWRERTGISYEQYF	TGTGCCTGGAGGGAAAGGACGGGAATCTCCTACGAGCAGTACTTC
NA	TRBV13	TRBJ2-1	NA	CASSLEWGGSYNEQFF	TGTGCCAGCAGCTTAGAATGGGGAGGTTCCTACAATGAGCAGTTCTTC
NA	TRBV9	TRBJ2-2	NA	CASSVDWAVGGELFF	TGTGCCAGCAGCGTAGATTGGGCAGTCGGCGGGGAGCTGTTTTTT
NA	TRBV29-1	TRBJ2-5	NA	CSVVGRNQETQYF	TGCAGCGTTGTAGGCAGGAACCAAGAGACCCAGTACTTC
NA	TRBV5-5	TRBJ1-2	NA	CASSAGTPYGYTF	TGTGCCAGCAGCGCCGGGACACCTTATGGCTACACCTTC
once	TRBV29-1	TRBJ1-1	NA	CSVSSGANTEAFF	TGCAGCGTGAGTAGCGGGGCGAACACTGAAGCTTTCTTT
few	TRBV15	TRBJ1-1	NA	CATSRGFRDNAEAFF	TGTGCCACCAGCAGAGGCTTCAGGGACAACGCTGAAGCTTTCTTT
NA	TRBV7-5	TRBJ2-6	NA	CARTSRQSRANVLTF	TGTGCCAGAACAAGTAGACAAAGTCGGGCCAACGTCCTGACTTTC
NA	TRBV9	TRBJ1-4	NA	CASSEVRVAGVGKLFF	TGTGCCAGCAGCGAGGTGAGAGTGGCAGGCGTCGGAAAACTGTTTTTT
once	TRBV19	TRBJ1-4	TRBD1	CASTRTGTTNEKLFF	TGTGCCAGTACTCGGACAGGGACAACTAATGAAAAACTGTTTTTT
NA	TRBV28	TRBJ1-5	TRBD1	CASRPRTGGNQPQHF	TGTGCCAGCAGACCCCGGACAGGGGGAAATCAGCCCCAGCATTTT
NA	TRBV18	TRBJ2-1	TRBD1	CASSTGTDGLNEQFF	TGTGCCAGCTCGACCGGGACAGATGGATTGAATGAGCAGTTCTTC
NA	TRBV15	TRBJ1-1	NA	CATSIGTGGTEAFF	TGTGCCACCAGCATCGGGACGGGGGGCACTGAAGCTTTCTTT
NA	TRBV19	TRBJ2-6	NA	CASSMGGGANVLTF	TGTGCCAGTAGTATGGGCGGAGGGGCCAACGTCCTGACTTTC
once	TRBV5-8	TRBJ2-7	NA	CASSFRFTWEQYF	TGTGCCAGCAGCTTTAGGTTTACGTGGGAGCAGTACTTC
NA	TRBV14	TRBJ1-2	NA	CASSQRQYYGYTF	TGTGCCAGCAGCCAACGGCAATACTATGGCTACACCTTC
NA	TRBV7-9	TRBJ2-1	NA	CASSFRGPAEQFF	TGTGCCAGCAGCTTCAGAGGACCAGCCGAGCAGTTCTTC
NA	TRBV5-1	TRBJ2-3	NA	CASKRRERADTQYF	TGCGCCAGCAAAAGGAGGGAGAGGGCAGATACGCAGTATTTT
NA	TRBV5-4	TRBJ2-1	NA	CASRIAGRPYNEQFF	TGTGCCAGCAGAATCGCCGGGAGACCTTACAATGAGCAGTTCTTC
NA	TRBV19	TRBJ1-1	NA	CASSRGRFEAFF	TGTGCCAGTAGTAGGGGGCGTTTTGAAGCTTTCTTT